One sample yielded the 20 T cell receptor beta chains listed below, sequenced in a study of cytomegalovirus exposure and HLA in healthy donors. PCR amplification relied on 60 Vbeta primers (plus 13 Jbeta primers). Libraries were prepared by immunoSEQ multiplex PCR; TCRdb keeps only in-frame clonotypes and omits some of them. The sample yields about 180,000 clones, around 77% seen once. The sample taken for sequencing was PBMCs. Receptors originate from a man between 60 and 75 years old in good health and CMV-seronegative.

This chain links TRBV6-1 with TRBJ2-4; 7 nucleotides match TRBD2. The junction had 8 bases not matched to a gene; V was cut back by 3 bases and J by 3 bases. The CDR3 has 16 amino acids. Germline lookup yields CDR1 MNHNS and CDR2 SASEGT. CDR3 DNA: TGTGCCAGCAGTGACGGGGGAGGGGTAGTCAAAAACATTCAGTACTTC. Amino acids: CASSDGGGVVKNIQYF.

The chain employs TRBV28 and TRBJ1-1, with D possibly matching TRBD1 (5 bases). This CDR3 region has 14 residues. V was cut by 10 bases and J by 1 base, with 16 bases left in between. Germline lookup yields CDR1 MDHEN and CDR2 SYDVKM. This CDR3 is CAILQADRNTEAFF. In nucleotides, the CDR3 is TGTGCCATCCTCCAGGCCGACAGGAACACTGAAGCTTTCTTT.

CDR3 loop: CASSDRDRGSYGYTF. CDR3 sequence (DNA): TGTGCCAGCAGTGACCGGGACAGAGGATCCTATGGCTACACCTTC. This chain uses TRBV6-4 with TRBJ1-2; 7 nucleotides match TRBD1. Germline values: CDR1 MRHNA, CDR2 SNTAGT. The CDR3 totals 15 residues. V shed 2 bases, J shed 4 bases, and the junction held 7 bases outside the gene matches.

This clone was seen just once. V and J are TRBV5-6 and TRBJ2-7; 7 nucleotides match TRBD1. CDR3 length: 16 amino acids. Per germline, CDR1 SGHDT and CDR2 YYEEEE. V lost 1 base to trimming and J lost 6 bases; unmatched junction nucleotides: 13. The CDR3 reads CASSLSRQGPTAEQYF. The CDR3, as DNA: TGTGCCAGCAGCTTGAGCAGACAGGGCCCCACAGCCGAGCAGTACTTC.

This clone was counted between two and nine times. The rearrangement uses TRBV11-2 and TRBJ2-2; tentative D call: TRBD1 (6 bases). CDR1 and CDR2 (germline): SGHAT, FQNNGV. The CDR3 spans 17 residues. V dropped 1 base and J dropped 7 bases, with 19 bases sitting between them. CDR3 bases: TGTGCCAGCAGCTTAGTAGCTACAGGGATTTTAGGCGGGGAGCTGTTTTTT. It is translated as CASSLVATGILGGELFF.

The J gene is TRBJ2-7, the V gene TRBV6-1; D unresolved. From germline, CDR1 is MNHNS and CDR2 SASEGT. Trimming pared 2 bases from V and 0 bases from J, leaving 5 bases between. The CDR3 extends over 13 amino acids. The CDR3 coding sequence is TGTGCCAGCAGTGAAACAGACTCCTACGAGCAGTACTTC. Its protein product is CASSETDSYEQYF.

The chain carries TRBV15 and TRBJ2-2, with 12 bases matching TRBD1. The CDR3 loop spans 18 amino acids. The germline V gene has CDR1 LNHNV and CDR2 YYDKDF (reference sequence). V dropped 0 bases and J dropped 7; count of bases not matched to a gene: 9. The DNA of the CDR3 is TGTGCCACCAGCAGAGATCCCGGGACAGGGGGCCGTGGCGGGGAGCTGTTTTTT. It yields the protein CATSRDPGTGGRGGELFF.

The J gene is TRBJ1-1, the V gene TRBV9; TRBD1 matches at 7 bases. J was trimmed by 1 base and V by 3 bases; bases with no gene match: 6. The CDR3 contains 15 residues. CDR1 SGDLS and CDR2 YYNGEE come from the germline V gene. This CDR3 is CASSGLTGTNTEAFF. In DNA, the CDR3 is TGTGCCAGCAGCGGACTGACAGGGACGAACACTGAAGCTTTCTTT.

The rearrangement links TRBV6-1 to TRBJ2-7, with 8 bases matching TRBD1. V shed 5 bases and J 4 bases; nucleotides not matched to a gene: 1. This CDR3 comprises 12 residues. Per the germline V gene, CDR1 is MNHNS and CDR2 is SASEGT. As DNA, the CDR3 is TGTGCCAGCAGTAGACAGGGGTACGAGCAGTACTTC. This sequence encodes CASSRQGYEQYF.

The rearrangement joins TRBV7-8 to TRBJ1-3; possible D gene TRBD1, 6 bases. The CDR3 extends over 15 amino acids. Trimming stripped 5 bases from V and 4 bases from J, with 15 bases between. Looked up from germline, CDR1 is SGHVS and CDR2 is FQNEAQ. The CDR3 reads CASSPGQFAGNTIYF. The CDR3 DNA reads TGTGCCAGCAGCCCCGGACAGTTCGCAGGAAACACCATATATTTT.

The sample holds a few counts of this clone. The J gene is TRBJ2-2, the V gene TRBV27, with 10 bases matching TRBD1. Germline lookup yields CDR1 MNHEY and CDR2 SMNVEV (reference sequence). The CDR3 spans 17 residues. Unmatched junction bases numbered 7, after V lost 3 bases and J lost 3 bases. CDR3 amino acids: CASSFSGQGFYTGELFF. The DNA of the CDR3 is TGTGCCAGCAGTTTTTCGGGACAGGGGTTTTACACCGGGGAGCTGTTTTTT.

This clone was observed a single time. Here the CDR3 reads CASSYDRVETQYF. In DNA, the CDR3 is TGCGCCAGCAGTTACGACAGGGTGGAGACCCAGTACTTC. The genes are TRBV5-1 and TRBJ2-5; 7 bases agree with TRBD1. Per the germline V gene, CDR1 is SGHRS and CDR2 is YFSETQ. The ends lost 5 bases at V and 5 bases at J; junction bases unmatched: 6. The CDR3 has 13 residues.

In the case of this clone: Mismatch with germline at one junction end may stem from a read error. The V gene is TRBV10-3, the J gene TRBJ1-2, with a possible D match to TRBD1 (6 bases). The CDR3 has 15 residues. CDR1 and CDR2 from the germline V gene are ENHRY and SYGVKD. CDR3 nucleotides: TGTGCCACTCCACGGCACGGACAGAGTAACTATGGCTACCCCTTC. Residues: CATPRHGQSNYGYPF.

A remark on this clone: The junction does not match germline at one end; this may be a read error. The chain links TRBV18 to TRBJ1-2; 9 bases agree with TRBD1. The CDR3 spans 17 residues. Looked up from germline, CDR1 is KGHSH and CDR2 is LQKENI. This CDR3 is CASSPPYDRGFNHGYTF. The CDR3 DNA sequence: TGTGCCAGCTCACCACCGTACGACAGGGGGTTTAACCATGGCTACACCTTC. Complete variable domain (other parts from reference TRBV18 and TRBJ1-2): NAGVMQNPRHLVRRRGQEARLRCSPMKGHSHVYWYRQLPEEGLKFMVYLQKENIIDESGMPKERFSAEFPKEGPSILRIQQVVRGDSAAYFCASSPPYDRGFNHGYTFGSGTRLTVV.

This chain joins TRBV6-5 and TRBJ1-2; no reliable D call. V lost 0 bases, J lost 7 bases, and 9 bases lay in between. Looked up from germline, CDR1 is MNHEY and CDR2 is SVGAGI. This CDR3 has 13 residues. The CDR3 reads CASSYSGGPGYTF. For the CDR3, the DNA is TGTGCCAGCAGTTACTCTGGAGGGCCTGGCTACACCTTC.

The rearrangement links TRBV9 to TRBJ2-3; TRBD1 agrees at 7 bases. Trimming cost V 4 bases and J 4 bases; bases outside gene matches: 9. CDR3 length: 15 residues. Germline values: CDR1 SGDLS, CDR2 YYNGEE. In DNA, the CDR3 is TGTGCCAGCAGCAACAGACAGGGAGTGGCAGATACGCAGTATTTT. Protein sequence: CASSNRQGVADTQYF.

A note on this clone: The same CDR3 is also encoded by other DNA sequences in this sample. J is TRBJ2-7 and V is TRBV18; D perhaps matches TRBD1 (5 bases). This CDR3 has 12 residues. Trimming left V 2 bases short and J 3 bases short, with 5 bases between. The V gene's germline CDR1 is KGHSH and CDR2 LQKENI. The CDR3 DNA reads as TGTGCCAGCTCACCAGACAGCTACGAGCAGTACTTC. Residues: CASSPDSYEQYF.

This chain connects TRBV5-5 to TRBJ1-1, with D possibly being TRBD1 (5 bases). The CDR3 is made up of 14 amino acids. The germline V gene encodes CDR1 SGHKS and CDR2 YYEKEE (reference sequence). V was trimmed by 5 bases and J by 5 bases, leaving 16 bases between them. Written as DNA, the CDR3 is TGTGCCAGCAGGCGGGACCCCGACGGGACTGAAGCTTTCTTT. It translates to CASRRDPDGTEAFF.

This chain uses TRBV29-1 with TRBJ1-1; 11 nucleotides match TRBD1. The CDR3 length is 12 residues. Germline lookup yields CDR1 SQVTM and CDR2 ANQGSEA. Unmatched junction bases numbered 1, after V lost 7 bases and J lost 3 bases. The CDR3 region has the DNA TGCAGCGCGGGACAGGGGGACACTGAAGCTTTCTTT. It translates to CSAGQGDTEAFF.

This chain links TRBV18 with TRBJ1-3, with D perhaps matching TRBD1 (6 bases). V lost 5 bases and J lost 2, with 13 bases in between. The germline gives CDR1 KGHSH, CDR2 LQKENI. This CDR3 contains 15 residues. The CDR3: CASSSQGSAGNTIYF. The CDR3 DNA sequence: TGTGCCAGCTCATCCCAGGGGTCGGCTGGAAACACCATATATTTT. The whole variable domain, remainder taken from reference TRBV18 and TRBJ1-3, is NAGVMQNPRHLVRRRGQEARLRCSPMKGHSHVYWYRQLPEEGLKFMVYLQKENIIDESGMPKERFSAEFPKEGPSILRIQQVVRGDSAAYFCASSSQGSAGNTIYFGEGSWLTVV.